This entry lists 26 T cell receptor beta chains sequenced from one sample in a study of blood T cell repertoires in COVID-19. Data came from immunoSEQ multiplex PCR; TCRdb stores just in-frame clones and leaves some out. The sample has over 90,000 clones; around nine tenths are singletons. Sample: peripheral blood. Receptors were obtained from a man aged 45-65 years with active or convalescent COVID-19.

J is TRBJ1-2 and V is TRBV24-1, with D possibly TRBD1 on 6 matching bases. The V end lost 7 bases, the J end lost 3 bases, and 8 bases lay between the germline ends. The CDR3 has 12 residues. Germline CDR1 reads KGHDR; CDR2 reads SFDVKD. CDR3 loop: CATSAGDYGYTF. In DNA form, the CDR3 reads TGTGCCACCAGCGCAGGGGACTATGGCTACACCTTC.

The chain couples TRBV18 to TRBJ2-7; no definite D call. The CDR3 covers 11 residues. The germline V and J ends were trimmed by 4 bases and 4 bases, with 5 bases remaining between them. Germline CDR1 is KGHSH and CDR2 is LQKENI. The CDR3 protein is CASSQEYEQYF. The CDR3 DNA reads as TGTGCCAGCTCACAAGAGTACGAGCAGTACTTC. The full variable domain, in which reference TRBV18 and TRBJ2-7 provide the parts outside the CDR3, is NAGVMQNPRHLVRRRGQEARLRCSPMKGHSHVYWYRQLPEEGLKFMVYLQKENIIDESGMPKERFSAEFPKEGPSILRIQQVVRGDSAAYFCASSQEYEQYFGPGTRLTVT.

This clone showed up just a few times. A junction boundary mismatches the germline segment, possibly from a read error. This chain joins TRBV10-1 and TRBJ2-1, with 9 positions matching TRBD2. Germline V gives CDR1 WNHNN, CDR2 SYGVQD (reference sequence). The CDR3 spans 14 residues. CDR3 sequence: CATGSGGSNNEQFF. CDR3 nucleotide sequence: TGCGCCACGGGTAGCGGGGGCTCCAACAATGAGCAGTTCTTC.

The rearrangement joins TRBV7-2 to TRBJ1-1; D is unclear. Between the trimmed V and J ends, which lost 2 bases and 2 bases, there was a span of 6 bases. The V gene's germline CDR1 is SGHTA and CDR2 FQGNSA. The length of the CDR3 is 13 residues. DNA of the CDR3: TGTGCCAGCAGCTTATTGGCCAACACTGAAGCTTTCTTT. Protein product: CASSLLANTEAFF.

The J gene is TRBJ1-1, the V gene TRBV2, with D possibly matching TRBD1 (6 bases). V was trimmed by 5 bases and J by 8 bases, leaving 18 bases between them. Germline CDR1 and CDR2: SNHLY and FYNNEI. The CDR3 extends over 14 amino acids. The CDR3 DNA is TGTGCCAGCAGTCCACTCCGGACAGAAAACGAAGCTTTCTTT. Translation: CASSPLRTENEAFF.

The chain couples TRBV27 to TRBJ2-6; unclear D gene. V was pared by 5 bases and J by 0 bases, with 8 bases between. This CDR3 region has 15 residues. Germline V CDR1 and CDR2: MNHEY, SMNVEV (reference sequence). The CDR3 DNA sequence: TGTGCCAGCAGTCCACAGAACTCTGGGGCCAACGTCCTGACTTTC. Translating it yields CASSPQNSGANVLTF.

This chain uses TRBV7-9 with TRBJ2-7, with TRBD1 matching over 8 bases. The length of the CDR3 is 14 residues. V shed 2 bases and J 3 bases; nucleotides not matched to a gene: 3. The V gene's germline CDR1 is SEHNR and CDR2 FQNEAQ (reference sequence). The CDR3 sequence: CASSLQGAVYEQYV. The CDR3 nucleotides are TGTGCCAGCAGCTTACAGGGGGCGGTCTACGAGCAGTACGTC.

This rearrangement joins TRBV2 to TRBJ2-3; D unclear. V was cut by 7 bases and J by 6 bases, with 11 bases left in between. This CDR3 spans 12 amino acids. From germline, CDR1 is SNHLY and CDR2 FYNNEI. The CDR3 sequence is CASNQIADTQYF. The CDR3 DNA is TGTGCCAGCAACCAAATCGCGGATACGCAGTATTTT.

This chain uses TRBV19 with TRBJ2-2, with 7 bases fitting TRBD2. The length of the CDR3 is 14 residues. Trimming removed 6 bases from V and 1 base from J; junction bases left unmatched: 2. Germline CDR1 and CDR2: LNHDA and SQIVND (reference sequence). In nucleotides, the CDR3 is TGTGCCAGTAGGGAGCGGGGGAACACCGGGGAGCTGTTTTTT. Residues: CASRERGNTGELFF. The whole variable domain, filled in from reference TRBV19 and TRBJ2-2, reads DGGITQSPKYLFRKEGQNVTLSCEQNLNHDAMYWYRQDPGQGLRLIYYSQIVNDFQKGDIAEGYSVSREKKESFPLTVTSAQKNPTAFYLCASRERGNTGELFFGEGSRLTVL.

V gene TRBV28 combines with J gene TRBJ2-2, with 7 positions matching TRBD1. V was clipped by 6 bases and J by 4 bases; unmatched bases: 11. The CDR3 has 16 residues. CDR1 MDHEN and CDR2 SYDVKM come from the germline V gene. CDR3 amino acids: CASRSHRQGLTGELFF. CDR3 bases: TGTGCCAGCAGGTCTCACCGACAGGGCCTCACCGGGGAGCTGTTTTTT.

The chain combines TRBV19 with TRBJ1-5; 9 bases fit TRBD1. Trimming removed 6 bases from V and 4 bases from J; junction bases left unmatched: 4. This CDR3 contains 14 residues. From germline, CDR1 is LNHDA and CDR2 SQIVND (reference sequence). This chain's CDR3 is CASRDRGANQPQHF. The CDR3 DNA sequence: TGTGCCAGTAGGGACAGGGGCGCAAATCAGCCCCAGCATTTT. The whole variable domain, remainder taken from reference TRBV19 and TRBJ1-5, is DGGITQSPKYLFRKEGQNVTLSCEQNLNHDAMYWYRQDPGQGLRLIYYSQIVNDFQKGDIAEGYSVSREKKESFPLTVTSAQKNPTAFYLCASRDRGANQPQHFGDGTRLSIL.

The CDR3 sequence is CASSVAPGDTEAFF. The CDR3 nucleotides read TGTGCCAGCAGCGTAGCCCCAGGGGACACTGAAGCTTTCTTT. The chain is built from TRBV9 and TRBJ1-1; maybe TRBD1 (6 bases). V lost 0 bases, J lost 3 bases, and 9 bases lay in between. There are 14 residues in the CDR3. Germline values: CDR1 SGDLS, CDR2 YYNGEE.

The genes are TRBV25-1 and TRBJ1-3, with D tentatively TRBD1 (5 bases). Trimming took off 3 bases at V and 0 bases at J, with 9 bases between the two ends. Germline lookup yields CDR1 MGHDK and CDR2 SYGVNS. The CDR3 has 15 amino acids. In DNA form, the CDR3 reads TGTGCCAGCAGTGACAGGGCTAGCTCTGGAAACACCATATATTTT. It encodes CASSDRASSGNTIYF.

This sequence joins TRBV9 and TRBJ2-1; D is possibly TRBD1 (7 bases). Trimming took 3 bases from V and 6 from J, leaving 16 bases between them. CDR1 and CDR2 (germline): SGDLS, YYNGEE. The CDR3 has 15 residues. CDR3 residues: CASSGPGGGLNEQFF. The CDR3 DNA reads as TGTGCCAGCAGCGGGCCCGGAGGGGGCCTCAATGAGCAGTTCTTC.

This clone was picked up one time. V gene TRBV6-2 or TRBV6-3 combines with J gene TRBJ2-7; the match to TRBD1 covers 8 bases. The CDR3 loop spans 13 amino acids. After removal of 4 bases from V and 6 bases from J, the junction contained 5 bases not matched to a gene. The germline CDR1 and CDR2 sequences are MNHEY and SVGEGT. CDR3 DNA: TGTGCCAGCAGTTCTCAAGGACAGGGCGAGCAGTACTTC. Translated, it gives CASSSQGQGEQYF.

V gene TRBV27 combines with J gene TRBJ2-1; TRBD1 agrees at 9 bases. CDR3 size: 15 residues. The germline V gene has CDR1 MNHEY and CDR2 SMNVEV (reference sequence). J gave up 6 bases and V 5 bases, and 8 bases lay outside the gene matches. The CDR3 DNA reads as TGTGCCAGCAGTCCCCGGACAGGGGTGGGCAATGAGCAGTTCTTC. Its translation is CASSPRTGVGNEQFF.

The chain joins TRBV5-1 to TRBJ1-1; the match to TRBD1 covers 9 bases. The CDR3 extends over 18 amino acids. The V and J ends lost 4 bases and 5 bases, in that order; junction bases with no gene match: 18. Germline V lookup: CDR1 SGHRS, CDR2 YFSETQ. The CDR3 region is CASSMDRGALSLRTEAFF. CDR3 coding DNA: TGCGCCAGCAGCATGGACAGGGGAGCGCTTTCCCTGAGGACTGAAGCTTTCTTT.

The rearrangement links TRBV28 to TRBJ2-3, with 8 bases matching TRBD1. This CDR3 is 14 amino acids long. V shed 4 bases and J 5 bases; nucleotides not matched to a gene: 5. Germline-derived CDR1 and CDR2 are MDHEN and SYDVKM. CDR3 sequence: CASSSGGLGDTQYF. CDR3 nucleotide sequence: TGTGCCAGCAGTTCAGGGGGCCTGGGAGATACGCAGTATTTT.

The chain is built from TRBV19 and TRBJ2-1, with 7 positions matching TRBD2. Germline V CDR1 and CDR2: LNHDA, SQIVND (reference sequence). The junction had 14 bases not matched to a gene; V was cut back by 6 bases and J by 6 bases. The CDR3 length is 16 residues. The CDR3 DNA is TGTGCCAGTAGAGCCCCGGACTATTCGGGGGGCAATGAGCAGTTCTTC. Translation gives CASRAPDYSGGNEQFF.

This clone was seen a handful of times. V is TRBV5-6 and J is TRBJ2-1, with D perhaps TRBD2 (6 bases). Trimming took off 7 bases at V and 7 bases at J, with 15 bases between the two ends. Germline-derived CDR1 and CDR2 are SGHDT and YYEEEE. This CDR3 is 13 amino acids long. The CDR3 region is CASLVAGRNEQFF. The CDR3 nucleotides are TGTGCCAGCCTGGTCGCGGGGAGGAATGAGCAGTTCTTC.

The chain combines TRBV29-1 with TRBJ2-7; TRBD1 matches 10 bases. CDR3 length equals 13 residues. Trimming removed 8 bases from V and 5 bases from J; junction bases left unmatched: 9. The germline CDR1 and CDR2 sequences are SQVTM and ANQGSEA. The CDR3 coding sequence is TGCAGCATGAGGGGGACAGGGGACCACGAGCAGTACTTC. Its protein product is CSMRGTGDHEQYF.

This clone was observed once. The rearrangement uses TRBV2 and TRBJ2-5; D call uncertain. The V and J ends lost 7 bases and 8 bases respectively, with 17 bases between them. This CDR3 is 13 amino acids long. Germline CDR1 reads SNHLY; CDR2 reads FYNNEI. CDR3 nucleotide sequence: TGTGCCAGCAAACAGTTCCTTTTGGGCACCCAGTACTTC. Its translation is CASKQFLLGTQYF. Using reference TRBV2 and TRBJ2-5 for the parts outside the CDR3, the full variable domain is EPEVTQTPSHQVTQMGQEVILRCVPISNHLYFYWYRQILGQKVEFLVSFYNNEISEKSEIFDDQFSVERPDGSNFTLKIRSTKLEDSAMYFCASKQFLLGTQYFGPGTRLLVL.

The chain couples TRBV28 to TRBJ2-1; 10 bases agree with TRBD1. The V gene end was trimmed by 5 bases and the J gene end by 2 bases; junction bases not matched to a gene: 6. The CDR3 is 16 residues long. Germline CDR1 is MDHEN and CDR2 is SYDVKM. CDR3 DNA: TGTGCCAGCAGTCCCCCGGGACAGGGGACCTACAATGAGCAGTTCTTC. It translates to CASSPPGQGTYNEQFF.

This chain uses TRBV6-5 with TRBJ2-7, with D maybe TRBD2 (5 bases). Trimming left V 0 bases short and J 3 bases short, with 12 bases between. The V gene's germline CDR1 is MNHEY and CDR2 SVGAGI. The CDR3 covers 15 residues. The DNA for the CDR3 is TGTGCCAGCAGTTACTCAGTTCTTGAGGGCTACGAGCAGTACTTC. Encoded protein: CASSYSVLEGYEQYF.

The chain employs TRBV27 and TRBJ1-5; TRBD1 might be the D (6 bases). Germline CDR1 is MNHEY and CDR2 is SMNVEV (reference sequence). Deletions cut 4 bases from V and 6 bases from J, with 13 bases between. CDR3 length: 14 amino acids. The CDR3 region has the DNA TGTGCCAGCAGTTCGTACAGGGCCGCTCAGCCCCAGCATTTT. Translation: CASSSYRAAQPQHF.

CDR3 bases: TGTGCCAGCAGTTCCGCCGGGACTAGCGTCAATGAGCAGTTCTTC. This codes for CASSSAGTSVNEQFF. The genes are TRBV27 and TRBJ2-1, with 10 bases identical to TRBD2. Germline V lookup: CDR1 MNHEY, CDR2 SMNVEV (reference sequence). The CDR3 extends over 15 amino acids. After removal of 4 bases from V and 6 bases from J, the junction contained 6 bases not matched to a gene.